The 22 T cell receptor beta chains in this list originate from one sample, sequenced in a study of glioma-infiltrating T cells after dendritic cell vaccination. Method: immunoSEQ multiplex PCR; TCRdb's copy keeps in-frame clones and lacks some. The sample shows about 73,000 clones, approximately 80% of them seen only once. The sample was blood, taken before dendritic cell vaccination. The receptors shown here come from a human donor with glioblastoma.

The V and J genes are TRBV7-3 and TRBJ2-6; D is possibly TRBD1 (5 bases). Trimming removed 5 bases at V and 0 bases at J, with 8 bases between. The CDR3 loop spans 15 amino acids. Germline values: CDR1 SGHTA, CDR2 FQGTGA. The CDR3 reads CASSRQPSGANVLTF. In nucleotides, the CDR3 is TGTGCCAGCAGCCGACAGCCCTCTGGGGCCAACGTCCTGACTTTC.

The chain recombines TRBV9 with TRBJ2-7; tentatively, D is TRBD2 (6 bases). V shed 2 bases and J shed 7 bases, with 10 bases lying between them. The CDR3 loop spans 12 amino acids. The germline V gene encodes CDR1 SGDLS and CDR2 YYNGEE. The DNA of the CDR3 is TGTGCCAGCAGCGTGGGGGGACGAGAGCAGTACTTC. Translation: CASSVGGREQYF.

This clone was counted once. The rearrangement uses TRBV30 and TRBJ2-1; D is perhaps TRBD1 (5 bases). In germline, CDR1 is GTSNPN, CDR2 SVGIG (reference sequence). This CDR3 is built from 13 residues. Trimming stripped 2 bases from V and 9 bases from J, with 14 bases between. CDR3 loop: CAWSMQGSSEQFF. The DNA of the CDR3 is TGTGCCTGGAGTATGCAGGGAAGTAGTGAGCAGTTCTTC.

The chain recombines TRBV2 with TRBJ1-6, with 8 positions matching TRBD1. V gave up 3 bases and J gave up 9 bases; unmatched junction bases: 4. The CDR3 spans 14 residues. The V gene's germline CDR1 is SNHLY and CDR2 FYNNEI. The CDR3 sequence is CASSETGVSSPLHF. The CDR3 DNA follows: TGTGCCAGCAGTGAGACAGGGGTTAGTTCACCCCTCCACTTT.

The J gene is TRBJ2-7, the V gene TRBV25-1, with D unresolved. V was pared by 5 bases and J by 2 bases, with 7 bases between. The CDR3 totals 12 residues. CDR1 and CDR2 from the germline V gene are MGHDK and SYGVNS. The CDR3: CASSSSTYEQYF. The CDR3 DNA reads as TGTGCCAGCAGTTCTAGTACCTACGAGCAGTACTTC.

This clone was seen only a few times. The chain couples TRBV7-9 to TRBJ1-3; the D gene is possibly TRBD1 (6 bases). This CDR3 is built from 14 residues. Germline CDR1 is SEHNR and CDR2 is FQNEAQ (reference sequence). V lost 7 bases and J lost 2, with 12 bases in between. The CDR3 nucleotides read TGTGCCAGCACCCTTACAGGGACTGGAAACACCATATATTTT. Translated: CASTLTGTGNTIYF.

The chain links TRBV18 to TRBJ1-1; no reliable D call. V lost 0 bases, J lost 8 bases, and 10 bases lay in between. The CDR3 spans 13 residues. CDR1 KGHSH and CDR2 LQKENI come from the germline V gene. The CDR3 reads CASSPPVLLEAFF. CDR3 in DNA: TGTGCCAGCTCACCACCCGTACTGCTGGAAGCTTTCTTT.

V is TRBV20-1 and J is TRBJ2-1; D unresolved. Trimming pared 6 bases from V and 10 bases from J, leaving 10 bases between. The length of the CDR3 is 10 residues. Per germline, CDR1 DFQATT and CDR2 SNEGSKA (reference sequence). For the CDR3, the DNA is TGCAGTGCCACGACGGAGGAGCAGTTCTTC. Its protein product is CSATTEEQFF.

V is TRBV6-6 and J is TRBJ2-7, with D maybe TRBD2 (6 bases). There are 15 residues in the CDR3. In germline, CDR1 is MNHNY, CDR2 SVGAGI (reference sequence). The V end was cut by 2 bases, the J end by 0 bases, with 11 bases between. CDR3: CASSYPGSGSYEQYV. The CDR3 region has the DNA TGTGCCAGCAGTTACCCCGGGAGCGGCTCCTACGAGCAGTACGTC.

The chain links TRBV7-9 to TRBJ2-7; 9 bases fit TRBD1. This CDR3 is built from 14 residues. The germline V gene has CDR1 SEHNR and CDR2 FQNEAQ (reference sequence). The V segment lost 4 bases and the J segment 5 bases; nucleotides outside the gene matches: 6. The CDR3 loop is CASSWGTGSDEQYF. CDR3 DNA sequence: TGTGCCAGCAGCTGGGGGACAGGGTCCGACGAGCAGTACTTC.

The J gene is TRBJ1-5, the V gene TRBV6-1, with 9 bases lining up with TRBD1. The CDR3 has 13 residues. The germline V gene has CDR1 MNHNS and CDR2 SASEGT. V trimming: 6 bases; J trimming: 6 bases; junction bases outside the gene matches: 3. DNA of the CDR3: TGTGCCAGCAGGTTACAGGGGGCTCAGCCCCAGCATTTT. Translation gives CASRLQGAQPQHF.

V usage is TRBV5-6 and J usage is TRBJ1-6; weak D call: TRBD1 (5 bases). Germline V gene lookup returns CDR1 SGHDT and CDR2 YYEEEE. Deletions cut 2 bases from V and 0 bases from J, with 9 bases between. The CDR3 runs to 16 residues. The CDR3 bases are TGTGCCAGCAGCTTCCCTGACAGCTCCTATAATTCACCCCTCCACTTT. Residues: CASSFPDSSYNSPLHF.

The rearrangement joins TRBV19 to TRBJ2-5; the D gene is possibly TRBD2 (6 bases). The DNA matches TRBJ2-7 better at its end, which makes the J call doubtful. Germline CDR1 is LNHDA and CDR2 is SQIVND (reference sequence). CDR3 length: 17 amino acids. CDR3 DNA sequence: TGTGCCAGTAGTATCTGGGGAGGAACAGGAGCTGGTTACGAGCAGTACTTC. This codes for CASSIWGGTGAGYEQYF.

This chain uses TRBV19 with TRBJ1-2; the D is unclear. V lost 7 bases to trimming and J lost 5 bases, with 14 bases between them. This CDR3 is built from 13 residues. Germline CDR1 is LNHDA and CDR2 is SQIVND (reference sequence). The CDR3 DNA is TGTGCCAGTACCCCGTCGGGAGGATATGGCTACACCTTC. Translating gives CASTPSGGYGYTF.

The chain combines TRBV4-2 with TRBJ2-4, with 7 bases lining up with TRBD2. The CDR3 has 18 amino acids. Germline CDR1 reads LGHNA; CDR2 reads YNFKEQ. Trimming at V came to 2 bases and at J to 2 bases, leaving 12 bases not matched to a gene. The CDR3 protein is CASSQQTGGSGTKNIQYF. For the CDR3, the DNA is TGTGCCAGCAGCCAACAAACCGGGGGGTCGGGAACCAAAAACATTCAGTACTTC.

This chain uses TRBV30 with TRBJ1-4, with 8 positions matching TRBD1. The CDR3 extends over 13 amino acids. Germline CDR1 is GTSNPN and CDR2 is SVGIG (reference sequence). The trim removed 5 bases at V and 7 bases at J, leaving 6 bases unmatched. As DNA, the CDR3 is TGTGCCTGGCAGGGGGCAGGTATTGAAAAACTGTTTTTT. Amino acids: CAWQGAGIEKLFF.

The V call is TRBV9, the J call TRBJ1-2; 7 bases are shared with TRBD1. The CDR3 extends over 15 amino acids. The germline gives CDR1 SGDLS, CDR2 YYNGEE. Trimming at V came to 6 bases and at J to 2 bases, leaving 10 bases not matched to a gene. The CDR3 sequence is CASTKSGQTNYGYTF. The CDR3 bases are TGTGCCAGCACTAAATCGGGACAGACAAACTATGGCTACACCTTC.

The table lists this clone with a count of one. The rearrangement joins TRBV2 to TRBJ1-6, with D hard to call. The CDR3 is made up of 13 amino acids. V shed 10 bases and J shed 7 bases, with 14 bases lying between them. CDR1 is SNHLY, CDR2 FYNNEI, per germline. The CDR3 spells CATSKEGNSPLHF. CDR3 bases: TGTGCCACCTCGAAGGAGGGAAATTCACCCCTCCACTTT.

This clone was recorded only once. The chain combines TRBV6-6 with TRBJ1-1; D is uncertain. V lost 4 bases and J 6 bases, leaving 6 bases between the germline ends. CDR3 length: 11 residues. CDR1 MNHNY and CDR2 SVGAGI come from the germline V gene (reference sequence). CDR3 amino acids: CASSSAAEAFF. CDR3 nucleotides: TGTGCCAGCAGTTCCGCAGCTGAAGCTTTCTTT.

This clone was recorded once. The chain links TRBV30 to TRBJ2-5, with 11 bases that match TRBD2. The germline CDR1 and CDR2 sequences are GTSNPN and SVGIG (reference sequence). Losses at the gene ends were 0 bases for V and 3 bases for J; bases not matched to a gene: 3. The CDR3 is 15 amino acids. This chain's CDR3 is CAWSVSTSGKETQYF. The CDR3 DNA reads as TGTGCCTGGAGTGTCTCGACTAGCGGGAAAGAGACCCAGTACTTC.

This clone was seen a single time. The chain links TRBV7-9 to TRBJ1-2; 7 nucleotides line up with TRBD1. The V segment lost 3 bases and the J segment 8 bases; nucleotides outside the gene matches: 6. This CDR3 contains 13 residues. Germline V gene data show CDR1 as SEHNR and CDR2 as FQNEAQ (reference sequence). This CDR3 is CASSFRDRRGYTF. The CDR3 nucleotides read TGTGCCAGCAGCTTCCGGGACAGAAGAGGCTACACCTTC.

This clone is a singleton in its sample. The V call is TRBV7-2, the J call TRBJ2-3; 9 nucleotides align to TRBD2. The germline V gene encodes CDR1 SGHTA and CDR2 FQGNSA. CDR3 size: 15 residues. The J segment lost 1 base and the V segment lost 6 bases, leaving 5 bases of the junction unmatched. DNA for the CDR3: TGTGCCAGCAGTAAGCGGGGGGAGGGCACAGATACGCAGTATTTT. It specifies CASSKRGEGTDTQYF.